This T cell receptor (beta chain) was captured by sequencing in a study of patients and donors after allogeneic stem cell transplantation (dated by TCRdb to the early 2020s). Preparation of the library involved RT-PCR. The sequencer listed for this sample is NextSeq 550. TCRdb cleaned the public reads at Q25 with fastp, built clones with MiXCR and kept in-frame beta chains. Here each entry gathers all rows of one CDR3 protein and keeps the most common genes and DNA. A total of about 76,000 distinct CDR3 sequences appear in this sample, more than 20% of them only once. The ten largest account for 26% of the sample. This clonotype was observed a few times. Its antigen remains unidentified. The sample holds no much larger clone one base away, and base qualities are not on file. V is clipped by 0 bases and J by 0 bases, and the sequence between their germline boundaries is 5 bases long. Taken from the germline V gene (reference sequence), the CDR1 and CDR2 loops are DFQATT and SNEGSKA. The CDR3 measures 13 amino acids from cysteine to phenylalanine. The CDR3 DNA has 39 bases and is translated from base 1.

Sequences were obtained from blood, either unsorted or a sorted T cell fraction (not recorded which). The TCR sequence derives from a human donor who was either an allogeneic HSCT recipient or a stem cell or donor lymphocyte infusion donor (not recorded which). It is not recorded whose cells these are; they may come from a transplant donor. Recombination joined TRBV20-1 with TRBJ1-1; the D gene remains uncertain. The DNA sequence is TGCAGTGCTAGAGATAGAATGAACACTGAAGCTTTCTTT. Its translation is CSARDRMNTEAFF.